This passage covers 23 T cell receptor beta chains from one sample sequenced in a study of blood T cells in healthy people across ages. A second PCR of about 6 to 12 cycles used a sample-barcoded 5' primer and a J-beta primer mix. TCRdb fed the 5' RACE reads into MiXCR, producing one record per CDR3 protein. The data show some 1 million distinct CDR3 sequences, 40% to 55% seen once. The source material was blood. The source is a woman aged 60 to 75 in good health.

The V and J genes are TRBV20-1 and TRBJ2-1, with 11 bases matching TRBD2. Germline lookup yields CDR1 DFQATT and CDR2 SNEGSKA (reference sequence). V shed 5 bases and J 6 bases; nucleotides not matched to a gene: 3. The CDR3 consists of 13 residues. CDR3 protein: CSALAGGCNEQFF. In DNA, the CDR3 is TGCAGTGCTTTAGCGGGAGGGTGCAATGAGCAGTTCTTC.

This clonotype was found a few times. The rearrangement joins TRBV4-2 to TRBJ2-1; tentative D call: TRBD2 (5 bases). Germline CDR1 LGHNA, CDR2 YNFKEQ. V lost 0 bases and J 10 bases, leaving 10 bases between the germline ends. The CDR3 runs 13 residues. The CDR3 reads CASSQERVGEQFF. Written as DNA, the CDR3 is TGTGCCAGCAGCCAAGAGAGGGTGGGCGAGCAGTTCTTC.

Remarks on this clonotype: One base away lies a much larger clone, so this may be a sequencing read error. CDR3 sequence (DNA): TGTACCAGCAGCTTCATTGAAAGGGGGCTTAAGGAGACCCAGTACTTC. As protein: CTSSFIERGLKETQYF. This chain connects TRBV11-2 to TRBJ2-5; TRBD1 matches 7 bases. The germline V gene has CDR1 SGHAT and CDR2 FQNNGV. The CDR3 length is 16 residues.

This chain connects TRBV28 to TRBJ2-7; 8 bases map to TRBD2. Per the germline V gene, CDR1 is MDHEN and CDR2 is SYDVKM. The CDR3 has 16 amino acids. V trimming: 5 bases; J trimming: 7 bases; junction bases outside the gene matches: 16. The CDR3 DNA follows: TGTGCCAGCAGTCGCCCCCGAGCGGGAGTTCGGAATGAGCAGTACTTC. Protein product: CASSRPRAGVRNEQYF.

This chain uses TRBV20-1 with TRBJ2-3, with TRBD1 matching 8 bases. V was clipped by 4 bases and J by 2 bases; unmatched bases: 8. The CDR3 contains 15 residues. The germline V gene has CDR1 DFQATT and CDR2 SNEGSKA (reference sequence). For the CDR3, the DNA is TGCAGTGCTATAGACAGGGGAACCCCCACAGATACGCAGTATTTT. This gives the protein CSAIDRGTPTDTQYF.

This clonotype was recorded a few times. CDR3 in DNA: TGCGCCAGCAGCAAGCGGGAGGGCTTCTACGAGCAGTACTTC. Encoded protein: CASSKREGFYEQYF. The chain couples TRBV5-1 to TRBJ2-7, with TRBD2 identical over 10 bases. The CDR3 sequence is 14 residues long. CDR1 SGHRS and CDR2 YFSETQ come from the germline V gene. Unmatched junction bases numbered 4, after V lost 4 bases and J lost 3 bases.

To note about this clonotype: Relative to the germline gene, one junction end is altered; a read error may explain this. This chain links TRBV12-3 or TRBV12-4 with TRBJ2-7, with D possibly being TRBD2 (8 bases). The CDR3 contains 14 residues. The CDR3 DNA sequence: TGTGCCAGCAGGTTAGCGGGGACAGCCTACGAGCAGTACTTC. Translating gives CASRLAGTAYEQYF.

V gene TRBV12-3 or TRBV12-4 combines with J gene TRBJ2-3, with unresolved D. Trimming removed 3 bases from V and 7 bases from J, with 8 bases in between. The CDR3 covers 12 residues. The CDR3 is CASSFERNTQYF. CDR3 nucleotide sequence: TGTGCCAGCAGTTTCGAACGAAATACGCAGTATTTT.

The gene calls are TRBV7-8 and TRBJ2-1; 8 nucleotides align to TRBD2. From germline, CDR1 is SGHVS and CDR2 FQNEAQ. The CDR3 has 17 amino acids. With 5 bases clipped from V and 7 bases from J, the junction kept 16 bases outside the gene matches. The CDR3 here is CASSPPPGTRGSNEQFF. The DNA of the CDR3 is TGTGCCAGCAGCCCCCCGCCCGGGACTAGGGGGTCGAATGAGCAGTTCTTC.

The chain couples TRBV7-2 to TRBJ2-1, with no clear D. CDR3 length: 14 amino acids. Germline V gives CDR1 SGHTA, CDR2 FQGNSA. V dropped 1 base and J dropped 4 bases, with 8 bases sitting between them. CDR3 sequence: CASSLVGRYNEQFF. The CDR3 DNA follows: TGTGCCAGCAGCTTAGTAGGACGATACAATGAGCAGTTCTTC.

The chain employs TRBV3-1 and TRBJ2-6; D unresolved. Looked up from germline, CDR1 is LGHDT and CDR2 is YNNKEL (reference sequence). Trimming took 3 bases from V and 1 from J, leaving 13 bases between them. The CDR3 has 17 amino acids. The CDR3 region is CASSQFTGLSGANVLTF. In DNA form, the CDR3 reads TGTGCCAGCAGCCAGTTTACCGGGTTATCTGGGGCCAACGTCCTGACTTTC.

This clonotype was recorded a few times. The chain carries TRBV11-1 and TRBJ2-1; a possible D gene is TRBD2 (5 bases). V lost 2 bases and J lost 9, with 17 bases in between. The CDR3 length is 15 residues. CDR1 is SGHAT and CDR2 is FQDESV in the germline V gene (reference sequence). For the CDR3, the DNA is TGTGCCAGCAGCTTAAGAGCCACCGGACGGGGTGAGCAGTTCTTC. It yields the protein CASSLRATGRGEQFF.

CDR3 DNA sequence: TGCAGTGCTTTGGACAGCTTCACTGAAGCTTTCTTT. Protein: CSALDSFTEAFF. The V and J genes are TRBV20-1 and TRBJ1-1; D might be TRBD1 (6 bases). Trimming shortened V by 5 bases and J by 4 bases, and 11 bases separated the two germline ends. The CDR3 consists of 12 residues. CDR1 is DFQATT and CDR2 is SNEGSKA in the germline V gene (reference sequence).

The chain couples TRBV7-9 to TRBJ1-1, with a possible D match to TRBD1 (6 bases). The ends were cut back, 3 bases at V and 3 bases at J, with 11 bases in the middle. Germline lookup yields CDR1 SEHNR and CDR2 FQNEAQ (reference sequence). The CDR3 covers 14 residues. The CDR3 DNA follows: TGTGCCAGCAGCTTGGGGGCGGTAGACACTGAAGCTTTCTTT. Translating it yields CASSLGAVDTEAFF.

The CDR3 DNA sequence: TGTGCCAGCAGTGACGTCGACGGCTCCTACGAGCAGTACTTC. Translated, it gives CASSDVDGSYEQYF. V is TRBV6-2 or TRBV6-3 and J is TRBJ2-7, with unresolved D. CDR3 size: 14 residues. Germline CDR1 is MNHEY and CDR2 is SVGEGT. V gave up 5 bases and J gave up 0 bases, with 11 bases separating them.

The chain joins TRBV27 to TRBJ2-3; D is unresolved. The CDR3 has 15 residues. Between the trimmed V and J ends, which lost 6 bases and 1 base, there was a span of 14 bases. Germline V lookup: CDR1 MNHEY, CDR2 SMNVEV (reference sequence). CDR3 sequence: CASRVGTGRTDTQYF. The CDR3 bases are TGTGCCAGCAGGGTGGGAACGGGCCGCACAGATACGCAGTATTTT.

The V and J genes are TRBV29-1 and TRBJ2-1; 8 nucleotides agree with TRBD2. This CDR3 has 16 amino acids. Unmatched junction bases numbered 12, after V lost 6 bases and J lost 2 bases. Germline CDR1 and CDR2: SQVTM and ANQGSEA. The CDR3 bases are TGCAGCGTCCCCGCGCCCACTAGCGGAACCTACAATGAGCAGTTCTTC. It translates to CSVPAPTSGTYNEQFF.

This chain joins TRBV6-5 and TRBJ2-4, with 7 positions matching TRBD2. The end of the DNA aligns better with TRBJ2-7, so the J call may be wrong. Germline CDR1 reads MNHEY; CDR2 reads SVGAGI. The CDR3 extends over 15 amino acids. The CDR3 DNA follows: TGTGCCAGCAGGCCCCCGGGGAGGGGAGGCTACGAGCAGTACTTC. This sequence encodes CASRPPGRGGYEQYF.

The V gene is TRBV6-6, the J gene TRBJ2-1, with 7 bases matching TRBD2. Trimming removed 5 bases from V and 5 bases from J; junction bases left unmatched: 12. Germline V CDR1 and CDR2: MNHNY, SVGAGI (reference sequence). This CDR3 comprises 16 residues. This CDR3 reads CASSRSRAGVNNEQFF. The CDR3, as DNA: TGTGCCAGCAGTCGCTCCCGGGCGGGAGTAAACAATGAGCAGTTCTTC.

V gene TRBV9 combines with J gene TRBJ2-3; D is undetermined. Trimming took 3 bases from V and 1 from J, leaving 18 bases between them. The length of the CDR3 is 17 residues. The V gene's germline CDR1 is SGDLS and CDR2 YYNGEE. The CDR3 DNA follows: TGTGCCAGCAGCGCGACGGAAGCCAGCATAGGCACAGATACGCAGTATTTT. This codes for CASSATEASIGTDTQYF. Complete variable domain (other parts from reference TRBV9 and TRBJ2-3): DSGVTQTPKHLITATGQRVTLRCSPRSGDLSVYWYQQSLDQGLQFLIQYYNGEERAKGNILERFSAQQFPDLHSELNLSSLELGDSALYFCASSATEASIGTDTQYFGPGTRLTVL.

This clonotype was detected a few times. The genes are TRBV7-3 and TRBJ2-7; no reliable D call. The CDR3 is made up of 13 amino acids. V was cut by 5 bases and J by 3 bases, with 11 bases left in between. The V gene's germline CDR1 is SGHTA and CDR2 FQGTGA. The CDR3 region has the DNA TGTGCCAGCAGCCCCGACACCGGCTACGAGCAGTACTTC. This translates into CASSPDTGYEQYF.

This clonotype was seen repeatedly, ten times or more. V gene TRBV6-5 combines with J gene TRBJ2-5; unclear D gene. The CDR3 has 11 residues. V gave up 6 bases and J gave up 5 bases, with 7 bases separating them. Germline V gene sequence: CDR1 MNHEY, CDR2 SVGAGI. The CDR3 protein is CASSYRETQYF. For the CDR3, the DNA is TGTGCCAGCAGCTATCGGGAGACCCAGTACTTC.

The J gene is TRBJ1-5, the V gene TRBV20-1, with 7 nucleotides matching TRBD1. Trimming cost V 5 bases and J 7 bases; bases outside gene matches: 14. The germline V gene has CDR1 DFQATT and CDR2 SNEGSKA (reference sequence). This CDR3 is 15 amino acids long. The CDR3, as DNA: TGCAGTGCTGCGCCCTCCAGGGGGAAAGAACAGCCCCAGCATTTT. It is translated as CSAAPSRGKEQPQHF.